This T cell receptor beta chain was obtained from a study of blood T cell repertoires in COVID-19. The V gene's germline CDR1 is LGHNA and CDR2 YNFKEQ. V lost 0 bases and J lost 0, with 9 bases in between. The CDR3 runs to 17 residues. Clones were read by immunoSEQ multiplex PCR, and TCRdb kept only the in-frame ones, dropping some. This sample has roughly 29,000 clones; 84% occur once, and the top ten carry about 9.3%. This receptor was obtained from a man aged 80 or over with active COVID-19. Sequences were obtained from peripheral blood. The chain combines TRBV4-2 with TRBJ1-6; D is unclear. The CDR3 nucleotides read TGTGCCAGCAGCCAAGATCCACTGAGCTCCTATAATTCACCCCTCCACTTT. Translation: CASSQDPLSSYNSPLHF.